This TCR beta chain is drawn from a study of spatial heterogeneity in lung cancer. Overall study findings and caveats: Expanded intratumoral alpha and beta TCR counts tracked tumor mutation counts.

Noted time point: sample taken at primary tumor resection. Single TCR cDNA molecules each had their own unique molecular identifier. MiXCR, run by TCRdb on the 5' RACE reads, gives a single entry per CDR3 protein. The profile shows a few thousand distinct CDR3 sequences, 15% to 20% of them singletons. This clonotype was detected ten times or more. The target antigen is unknown. This beta chain is an off-target read within a library intended for alpha chains, so its frequency means little. Per germline, CDR1 MDHEN and CDR2 SYDVKM. The CDR3 loop spans 19 amino acids. V gave up 8 bases and J gave up 5 bases; unmatched junction bases: 22.

The chain recombines TRBV28 with TRBJ2-7, with 12 bases matching TRBD1. Sequenced material: lung tumor tissue, taken at surgery. The TCR sequence derives from a male donor with early-stage non-small cell lung cancer. CDR3 sequence: CASFPMMGQGAHGRDEQYF. CDR3 DNA: TGTGCCAGCTTCCCCATGATGGGACAGGGGGCCCACGGTCGGGACGAGCAGTACTTC.